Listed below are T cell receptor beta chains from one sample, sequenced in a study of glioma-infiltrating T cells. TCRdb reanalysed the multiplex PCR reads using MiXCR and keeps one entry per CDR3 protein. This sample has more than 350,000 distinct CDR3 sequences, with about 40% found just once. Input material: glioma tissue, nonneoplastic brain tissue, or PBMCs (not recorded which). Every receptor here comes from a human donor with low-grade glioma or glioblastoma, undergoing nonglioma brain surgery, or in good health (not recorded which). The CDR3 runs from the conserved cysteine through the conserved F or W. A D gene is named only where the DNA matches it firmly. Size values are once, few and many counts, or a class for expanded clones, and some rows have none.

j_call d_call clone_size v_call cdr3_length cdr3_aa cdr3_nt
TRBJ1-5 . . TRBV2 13 CASRTEGSQPQHF TGTGCCAGCAGGACAGAGGGCAGTCAGCCCCAGCATTTT
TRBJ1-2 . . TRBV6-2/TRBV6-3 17 CASSQSSGTSNFGSYTF TGTGCCAGCAGTCAATCCTCCGGGACCTCGAACTTTGGAAGCTACACCTTC
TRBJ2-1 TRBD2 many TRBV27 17 CASSSRLAGVSYNEQFF TGTGCCAGCAGTTCAAGACTAGCGGGAGTATCTTACAATGAGCAGTTCTTC
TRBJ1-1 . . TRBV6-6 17 CASSYLIKIGLYTEAFF TGTGCCAGCAGTTACTTGATTAAAATCGGTTTGTACACTGAAGCTTTCTTT
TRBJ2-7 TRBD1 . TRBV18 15 CASSPWTGEFYEQYF TGTGCCAGCTCACCCTGGACAGGGGAATTCTACGAGCAGTACTTC
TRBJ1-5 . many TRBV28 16 CASSLGIQGSNQPQHF TGTGCCAGCAGTTTAGGTATTCAGGGAAGCAATCAGCCCCAGCATTTT
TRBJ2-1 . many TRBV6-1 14 CASSANQGKVEQFF TGTGCCAGCAGCGCCAACCAGGGGAAGGTTGAGCAGTTCTTC
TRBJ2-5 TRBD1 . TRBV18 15 CASSPLLTGPETQYF TGTGCCAGCTCACCTCTCCTGACAGGGCCAGAGACCCAGTACTTC
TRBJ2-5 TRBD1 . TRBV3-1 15 CASSPRDSLPETQYF TGTGCCAGCAGCCCCCGGGACAGCCTTCCAGAGACCCAGTACTTC
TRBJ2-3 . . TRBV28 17 CASSPSPWAASTDTQYF TGTGCCAGCAGTCCCTCCCCGTGGGCGGCTAGCACAGATACGCAGTATTTT
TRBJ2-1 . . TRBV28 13 CASSRSGLYEQFF TGTGCCAGCAGTAGGAGCGGGTTGTATGAGCAGTTCTTC
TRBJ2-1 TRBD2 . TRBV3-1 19 CASSHGWSGTSGAYNEQFF TGTGCCAGCAGCCATGGATGGAGTGGGACTAGCGGAGCCTACAATGAGCAGTTCTTC
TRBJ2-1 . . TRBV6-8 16 CASSDPNRDRHGEQFF TGTGCCAGCAGCGACCCTAACCGGGATCGACACGGTGAGCAGTTCTTC
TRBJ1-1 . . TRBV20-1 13 CSARREGGDEAFF TGCAGTGCTAGAAGGGAAGGGGGGGATGAAGCTTTCTTT
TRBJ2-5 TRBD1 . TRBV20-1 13 CSVRQGSQETQYF TGCAGTGTTAGACAGGGCAGCCAAGAGACCCAGTACTTC
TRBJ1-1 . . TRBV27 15 CASSLVLGMGTEAFF TGTGCCAGCAGTTTGGTCCTAGGGATGGGCACTGAAGCTTTCTTT
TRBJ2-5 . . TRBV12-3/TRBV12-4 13 CASSQNRQETQYF TGTGCCAGCAGTCAGAACCGACAAGAGACCCAGTACTTC
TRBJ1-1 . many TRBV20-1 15 CSAKKRIGPGTEAFF TGCAGTGCTAAAAAGAGGATTGGGCCCGGCACTGAAGCTTTCTTT
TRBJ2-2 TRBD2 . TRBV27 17 CASSWTSGRGYTGELFF TGTGCCAGCAGTTGGACTAGCGGGAGAGGCTACACCGGGGAGCTGTTTTTT
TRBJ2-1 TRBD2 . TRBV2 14 CASMSGSSYNEQFF TGTGCCAGCATGAGCGGGAGCTCCTACAATGAGCAGTTCTTC
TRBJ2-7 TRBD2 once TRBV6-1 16 CASSQFRTSDVYEQYF TGTGCCAGCAGCCAATTCCGGACTAGTGATGTCTACGAGCAGTACTTC
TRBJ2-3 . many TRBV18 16 CASSLTGAANTDTQYF TGTGCCAGCTCACTCACGGGGGCCGCCAACACAGATACGCAGTATTTT
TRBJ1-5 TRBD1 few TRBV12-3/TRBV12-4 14 CASSLGQSYQPQHF TGTGCCAGCAGTCTGGGACAGTCCTATCAGCCCCAGCATTTT
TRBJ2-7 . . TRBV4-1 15 CASSQVSVGSIEQCF TGCGCCAGCAGCCAAGTCTCGGTCGGGAGTATCGAGCAGTGCTTC
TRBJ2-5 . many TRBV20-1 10 CSARKETQYF TGCAGTGCTAGAAAGGAGACCCAGTACTTC
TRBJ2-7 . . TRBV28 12 CASSVLTYEQYF TGTGCCAGCAGTGTTTTAACCTACGAGCAGTACTTC
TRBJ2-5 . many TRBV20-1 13 CSAPGVQQETQYF TGCAGTGCCCCCGGGGTACAACAAGAGACCCAGTACTTC
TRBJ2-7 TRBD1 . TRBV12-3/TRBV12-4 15 CASSFRQGYSYEQYF TGTGCCAGCAGTTTCCGACAGGGCTACTCCTACGAGCAGTACTTC
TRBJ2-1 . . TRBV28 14 CASSDSGEGNEQFF TGTGCCAGCAGTGACTCGGGCGAGGGGAATGAGCAGTTCTTC
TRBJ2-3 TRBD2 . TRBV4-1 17 CASSQDQLAGGSGTQYF TGCGCCAGCAGCCAAGATCAACTAGCGGGGGGATCAGGTACGCAGTATTTT
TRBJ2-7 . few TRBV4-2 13 CASSQVQAGEQYF TGTGCCAGCAGCCAAGTTCAGGCTGGCGAGCAGTACTTC
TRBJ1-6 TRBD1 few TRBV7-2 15 CASSLVRGRNSPLHF TGTGCCAGCAGCTTAGTTAGGGGGCGGAATTCACCCCTCCACTTT
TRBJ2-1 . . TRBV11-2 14 CASSPQGTFNEQFF TGTGCCAGCAGCCCCCAGGGGACATTTAATGAGCAGTTCTTC
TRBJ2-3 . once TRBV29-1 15 CSVEGLKSSTDTQYF TGCAGCGTTGAAGGGTTGAAGTCTAGCACAGATACGCAGTATTTT
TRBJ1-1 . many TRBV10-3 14 CAISAEGATTEAFF TGTGCCATCAGTGCGGAAGGGGCCACAACTGAAGCTTTCTTT
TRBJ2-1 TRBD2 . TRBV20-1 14 CSANDAGGPHEQFF TGCAGTGCCAACGACGCGGGAGGGCCACATGAGCAGTTCTTC
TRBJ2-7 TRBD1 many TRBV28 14 CASSPTGGGYEQYF TGTGCCAGCAGCCCGACAGGGGGCGGCTACGAGCAGTACTTC
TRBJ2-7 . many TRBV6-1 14 CASSDRTRRREQYF TGTGCCAGCAGTGACCGGACGAGAAGAAGAGAGCAGTACTTC
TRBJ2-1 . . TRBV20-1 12 CSARQAYNEQFF TGCAGTGCTAGACAAGCATACAATGAGCAGTTCTTC
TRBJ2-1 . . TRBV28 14 CASSPHSSYNEQFF TGTGCCAGCAGTCCCCACAGCTCCTACAATGAGCAGTTCTTC
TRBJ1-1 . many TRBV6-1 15 CASSDPGLTNTEAFF TGTGCCAGCAGTGACCCGGGACTGACGAACACTGAAGCTTTCTTT
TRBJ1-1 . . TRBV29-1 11 CSVGAPTEAFF TGCAGCGTTGGAGCACCCACTGAAGCTTTCTTT
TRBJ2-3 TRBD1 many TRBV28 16 CASGTLGQGGTDTQYF TGTGCCAGCGGTACACTGGGACAGGGGGGTACAGATACGCAGTATTTT
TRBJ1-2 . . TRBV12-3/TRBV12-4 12 CASSRNSGGYTF TGTGCCAGCAGTCGTAATTCCGGAGGCTACACCTTC
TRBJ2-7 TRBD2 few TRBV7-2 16 CASSLAPTSGRYEQYF TGTGCCAGCAGCTTAGCCCCAACTAGCGGGCGCTACGAGCAGTACTTC
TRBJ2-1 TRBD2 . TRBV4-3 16 CASSQENGRAYNEQFF TGCGCCAGCAGCCAAGAAAACGGGAGGGCCTACAATGAGCAGTTCTTC
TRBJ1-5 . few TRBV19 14 CASSPPTVIQPQHF TGTGCCAGTAGTCCGCCGACTGTCATTCAGCCCCAGCATTTT
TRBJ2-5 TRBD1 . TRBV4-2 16 CATAGGTGGSGETQYF TGTGCCACAGCCGGTGGGACAGGGGGCTCGGGTGAGACCCAGTACTTC
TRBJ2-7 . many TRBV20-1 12 CSALDFGEEQYF TGCAGTGCTCTGGACTTCGGGGAGGAGCAGTACTTC
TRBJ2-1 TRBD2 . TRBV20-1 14 CSAGSGGGRDEQFF TGCAGTGCTGGGTCGGGGGGGGGCCGGGATGAGCAGTTCTTC
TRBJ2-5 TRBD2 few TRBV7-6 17 CATHKGASGSSYETQYF TGTGCCACCCATAAGGGGGCTAGCGGGAGTTCATACGAGACCCAGTACTTC
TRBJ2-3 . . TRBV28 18 CASSLSLGRLGSTDTQYF TGTGCCAGCAGTTTGTCTCTCGGGAGACTTGGTAGCACAGATACGCAGTATTTT
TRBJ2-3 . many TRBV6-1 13 CASSELGSDTQYF TGTGCCAGCAGTGAATTGGGGTCAGATACGCAGTATTTT